One and the same sample provided the 29 T cell receptor beta chains below, sequenced in a study of T cell repertoires in cytomegalovirus infection. TCRdb re-derived calls from the reads in MiXCR, one entry per CDR3 protein. Among approximately 110,000 distinct CDR3 sequences listed, roughly 30% were seen once. The antigens of these receptors remain unknown. The specimen was CD8+ T cells from cultured PBMCs, collected from culture after CMV antigen stimulation. All receptors come from a human donor in good health (CMV status not recorded). Some clones in this sample may be carry-over from other donors' samples.

The chain combines TRBV4-3 with TRBJ1-6, with D unclear. Trimming took off 3 bases at V and 3 bases at J, with 15 bases between the two ends. The CDR3 totals 17 residues. Germline V gene sequence: CDR1 LGHNA, CDR2 YSLEER. The CDR3 loop is CASSHLFPPGYNSPLHF. The DNA of the CDR3 is TGCGCCAGCAGCCATCTATTCCCTCCAGGCTATAATTCACCCCTCCACTTT.

The gene calls are TRBV20-1 and TRBJ1-1; maybe TRBD1 (5 bases). The CDR3 extends over 13 amino acids. Germline values: CDR1 DFQATT, CDR2 SNEGSKA (reference sequence). Trimming shortened V by 1 base and J by 5 bases, and 11 bases separated the two germline ends. CDR3 sequence reads: CSARGGGITEAFF. The CDR3 region has the DNA TGCAGTGCTAGAGGGGGCGGGATAACTGAAGCTTTCTTT.

A few counts support this clonotype. The V and J genes are TRBV19 and TRBJ1-2; 7 bases map to TRBD1. V lost 4 bases and J lost 4; bases outside the gene matches: 12. Germline V lookup: CDR1 LNHDA, CDR2 SQIVND (reference sequence). The CDR3 runs to 16 residues. The DNA for the CDR3 is TGTGCCAGTAGTACCTTACTCCCGGGACAGTCCTATGGCTACACCTTC. Its translation: CASSTLLPGQSYGYTF.

J is TRBJ1-2 and V is TRBV29-1; 8 bases are a match to TRBD1. V lost 2 bases to trimming and J lost 3 bases; unmatched junction nucleotides: 14. CDR1 is SQVTM, CDR2 ANQGSEA, per germline. The CDR3 is 17 amino acids. CDR3: CSVERQGFGDLHYGYTF. The CDR3 DNA is TGCAGCGTTGAAAGACAGGGGTTTGGCGATCTGCACTATGGCTACACCTTC.

This clonotype was observed a handful of times. The rearrangement joins TRBV4-3 to TRBJ2-7; the match to TRBD1 covers 7 bases. Germline values: CDR1 LGHNA, CDR2 YSLEER. The ends lost 0 bases at V and 1 base at J; junction bases unmatched: 9. The CDR3 totals 17 residues. CDR3 region: CASSQDISGDSSYEQYF. The CDR3 coding sequence is TGCGCCAGCAGCCAAGATATTTCCGGGGACAGTTCCTACGAGCAGTACTTC.

The chain carries TRBV7-3 and TRBJ2-3; TRBD1 matches 10 bases. V lost 4 bases and J lost 4; bases outside the gene matches: 5. The germline CDR1 and CDR2 sequences are SGHTA and FQGTGA. CDR3 length: 15 residues. CDR3 nucleotide sequence: TGTGCCAGCAGCTGGGGACAGGGGCCCGCAGATACGCAGTATTTT. It translates to CASSWGQGPADTQYF.

The chain combines TRBV6-6 with TRBJ1-5, with 8 positions matching TRBD1. From germline, CDR1 is MNHNY and CDR2 SVGAGI (reference sequence). The CDR3 totals 15 residues. V lost 5 bases and J lost 7; bases outside the gene matches: 10. The DNA of the CDR3 is TGTGCCAGCAGTGAGCAGGGGGCAGGAGGACAGCCCCAGCATTTT. Translated: CASSEQGAGGQPQHF.

This rearrangement joins TRBV23-1 to TRBJ2-5; 10 positions match TRBD1. TRBV23-1 is sorted into the ORF group, with uncertain function. After removal of 3 bases from V and 4 bases from J, the junction contained 8 bases not matched to a gene. CDR3 size: 16 residues. The CDR3, as DNA: TGCGCCAGCAGTCATCCCAGACAGGGGGCACGAGAGACCCAGTACTTC. Protein product: CASSHPRQGARETQYF.

In this sample, this clonotype turned up a few times. This chain joins TRBV7-2 and TRBJ2-1; unclear D gene. The CDR3 is made up of 13 amino acids. V lost 3 bases and J 6 bases, leaving 9 bases between the germline ends. Germline values: CDR1 SGHTA, CDR2 FQGNSA. The CDR3 DNA reads TGTGCCAGCAGCTTTGACGGTCTCAATGAGCAGTTCTTC. Residues: CASSFDGLNEQFF.

V usage is TRBV7-8 and J usage is TRBJ2-7, with D tentatively TRBD1 (5 bases). CDR3 length: 14 residues. Germline V gene sequence: CDR1 SGHVS, CDR2 FQNEAQ. V shed 3 bases and J shed 5 bases, with 14 bases lying between them. This chain's CDR3 is CASSFIGRENEQYF. In DNA form, the CDR3 reads TGTGCCAGCAGCTTTATCGGCAGGGAAAACGAGCAGTACTTC.

This clonotype was seen just once. One junction end does not reproduce the germline sequence, and a read error may be involved. This sequence joins TRBV7-6 and TRBJ2-3; a weak D match, TRBD1 (5 bases). CDR3 length: 15 residues. Per the germline V gene, CDR1 is SGHVS and CDR2 is FNYEAQ. CDR3 DNA sequence: TGTGCTAGCAGCTTAGGCATAGGGGCCGCAGATACGCAGTATTTC. Translating gives CASSLGIGAADTQYF.

The genes are TRBV5-6 and TRBJ1-2, with a weak D call TRBD1 (5 bases). V gave up 4 bases and J gave up 1 base, with 14 bases separating them. CDR1 and CDR2 from the germline V gene are SGHDT and YYEEEE. The CDR3 is made up of 15 amino acids. The CDR3 here is CASSDGHLYNYGYTF. The CDR3 DNA is TGTGCCAGCAGCGATGGACATCTCTATAACTATGGCTACACCTTC.

This clonotype was counted a few times. V is TRBV12-3 or TRBV12-4 and J is TRBJ1-6; D is uncertain. The V gene lost 3 bases and the J gene lost 0 bases, with 12 bases spanning the gap. The CDR3 is 17 amino acids. The CDR3 loop reads CASSFLLQISYNSPLHF. The CDR3, as DNA: TGTGCCAGCAGTTTTTTGTTGCAGATCTCCTATAATTCACCCCTCCACTTT.

The gene calls are TRBV9 and TRBJ2-3, with 8 bases lining up with TRBD2. The germline V gene encodes CDR1 SGDLS and CDR2 YYNGEE. The CDR3 covers 15 residues. The junction had 4 bases not matched to a gene; V was cut back by 0 bases and J by 4 bases. CDR3 bases: TGTGCCAGCAGCGTAGGCGGGGGGCCGTCAGATACGCAGTATTTT. It encodes CASSVGGGPSDTQYF.

This chain uses TRBV6-1 with TRBJ1-2, with TRBD1 matching 9 bases. This CDR3 region has 14 residues. Trimming at V came to 7 bases and at J to 7 bases, leaving 10 bases not matched to a gene. Per germline, CDR1 MNHNS and CDR2 SASEGT. The CDR3 bases are TGTGCCAGCACCCAGAGAGCGGACAGGGGTGGCTACACCTTC. Translated, it gives CASTQRADRGGYTF.

The genes are TRBV7-6 and TRBJ2-1; D possibly corresponds to TRBD2 (6 bases). V lost 8 bases and J lost 5, with 10 bases in between. The germline V gene has CDR1 SGHVS and CDR2 FNYEAQ. The CDR3 consists of 12 residues. CDR3 loop: CASGGSDNEQFF. Here the CDR3 DNA reads TGTGCCAGCGGGGGGTCAGACAATGAGCAGTTCTTC.

The chain couples TRBV7-6 to TRBJ1-1; a possible D gene is TRBD1 (6 bases). Germline CDR1 SGHVS, CDR2 FNYEAQ. The V end was cut by 1 base, the J end by 7 bases, with 13 bases between. This CDR3 is built from 14 residues. CDR3 sequence (DNA): TGTGCCAGCAGCTTAGTCCCGGGGGCAGATGAAGCTTTCTTT. Translation gives CASSLVPGADEAFF. Using reference TRBV7-6 and TRBJ1-1 for the parts outside the CDR3, the full variable domain is GAGVSQSPRYKVTKRGQDVALRCDPISGHVSLYWYRQALGQGPEFLTYFNYEAQQDKSGLPNDRFSAERPEGSISTLTIQRTEQRDSAMYRCASSLVPGADEAFFGQGTRLTVV.

This clonotype was seen a handful of times. This rearrangement joins TRBV6-2 or TRBV6-3 to TRBJ1-5; tentative D call: TRBD1 (6 bases). V was shortened by 2 bases and J by 3 bases, with 11 bases between the two germline ends. This CDR3 region has 15 residues. Germline CDR1 MNHEY, CDR2 SVGEGT. This CDR3 is CASSYVGGDNQPQHF. The DNA for the CDR3 is TGTGCCAGCAGTTACGTAGGGGGAGACAATCAGCCCCAGCATTTT.

DNA of the CDR3: TGCAGCGTTCGGGGTTTGAACACTGAAGCTTTCTTT. It encodes CSVRGLNTEAFF. The chain joins TRBV29-1 to TRBJ1-1; D unresolved. V dropped 5 bases and J dropped 0 bases, with 7 bases sitting between them. The CDR3 has 12 residues. Germline CDR1 reads SQVTM; CDR2 reads ANQGSEA. The whole variable domain, filled in from reference TRBV29-1 and TRBJ1-1, reads SAVISQKPSRDICQRGTSLTIQCQVDSQVTMMFWYRQQPGQSLTLIATANQGSEATYESGFVIDKFPISRPNLTFSTLTVSNMSPEDSSIYLCSVRGLNTEAFFGQGTRLTVV.

V usage is TRBV6-2 or TRBV6-3 and J usage is TRBJ1-3; D may be TRBD1 (5 bases). This CDR3 has 14 residues. V lost 4 bases and J lost 4, with 11 bases in between. In germline, CDR1 is MNHEY, CDR2 SVGEGT. The CDR3 coding sequence is TGTGCCAGCAGTTTAAGGACACAAGGAAACACCATATATTTT. Its translation: CASSLRTQGNTIYF.

The gene calls are TRBV5-6 and TRBJ1-2, with TRBD1 identical over 12 bases. With V trimmed by 4 bases and J by 8 bases, 6 bases remained unmatched. Germline V lookup: CDR1 SGHDT, CDR2 YYEEEE. The CDR3 spans 14 residues. The CDR3 loop is CASSAGQGAVGYTF. CDR3 bases: TGTGCCAGCAGCGCGGGACAGGGGGCGGTCGGCTACACCTTC.

The gene calls are TRBV12-3 or TRBV12-4 and TRBJ2-1; perhaps TRBD1 as D (8 bases). Between the trimmed V and J ends, which lost 5 bases and 4 bases, there was a span of 12 bases. The CDR3 contains 14 residues. CDR3 sequence reads: CASSTGGGYNEQFF. In nucleotides, the CDR3 is TGTGCCAGCAGTACAGGGGGGGGGTACAATGAGCAGTTCTTC.

This rearrangement joins TRBV29-1 to TRBJ1-1, with unresolved D. The CDR3 runs to 12 residues. V lost 7 bases and J lost 0, with 9 bases in between. CDR1 SQVTM and CDR2 ANQGSEA come from the germline V gene. The CDR3 is CSGSRVNTEAFF. Here the CDR3 DNA reads TGCAGCGGATCACGGGTGAACACTGAAGCTTTCTTT.

The chain employs TRBV27 and TRBJ2-1; 7 bases align to TRBD1. V lost 6 bases and J lost 4; bases outside the gene matches: 12. Germline lookup yields CDR1 MNHEY and CDR2 SMNVEV (reference sequence). CDR3 length equals 16 residues. CDR3 protein: CASSRQGGNEYNEQFF. CDR3 coding DNA: TGTGCCAGCAGCAGACAGGGTGGGAACGAATACAATGAGCAGTTCTTC.

The V gene is TRBV7-2, the J gene TRBJ2-3; no clear D. This CDR3 has 14 residues. V lost 2 bases and J 4 bases, leaving 10 bases between the germline ends. Germline loops: CDR1 SGHTA, CDR2 FQGNSA. CDR3 residues: CASSLYPPPDTQYF. CDR3 nucleotides: TGTGCCAGCAGCTTATATCCCCCCCCAGATACGCAGTATTTT.

This clonotype has only a few counts. The chain joins TRBV4-1 to TRBJ2-1, with no clear D. Deletions cut 1 base from V and 0 bases from J, with 10 bases between. The germline gives CDR1 MGHRA, CDR2 YSYEKL. The CDR3 has 16 amino acids. The CDR3 nucleotides read TGCGCCAGCAGCCAAGTCGACATTATCTCCTACAATGAGCAGTTCTTC. Encoded protein: CASSQVDIISYNEQFF.

The chain couples TRBV6-6 to TRBJ1-1; D is possibly TRBD1 (5 bases). V shed 3 bases and J shed 1 base, with 12 bases lying between them. The CDR3 has 15 amino acids. Germline V CDR1 and CDR2: MNHNY, SVGAGI (reference sequence). CDR3 in amino acids: CASSYAGRWNTEAFF. Written as DNA, the CDR3 is TGTGCCAGCAGTTATGCGGGACGGTGGAACACTGAAGCTTTCTTT.

This clonotype was seen a few times. This chain uses TRBV29-1 with TRBJ1-2; possibly TRBD1 for D (6 bases). The V gene's germline CDR1 is SQVTM and CDR2 ANQGSEA. V lost 4 bases and J 6 bases, leaving 9 bases between the germline ends. The CDR3 sequence is 11 residues long. CDR3 loop: CSVVQGHGYTF. CDR3 sequence (DNA): TGCAGCGTTGTTCAGGGGCATGGCTACACCTTC.

This clonotype came up a few times. V gene TRBV7-6 combines with J gene TRBJ1-5; TRBD1 is a possible D gene (6 bases). The CDR3 sequence is 14 residues long. The V gene's germline CDR1 is SGHVS and CDR2 FNYEAQ. V was clipped by 3 bases and J by 7 bases, with 13 bases between them. The CDR3 sequence is CASSLGGPSQPQHF. CDR3 bases: TGTGCCAGCAGCTTGGGGGGGCCCAGCCAGCCCCAGCATTTT.